This T cell receptor beta chain was recorded in a study of cytomegalovirus exposure and HLA in healthy donors (dated by TCRdb to about 2017). Describing the broader study: According to an earlier analysis of 550 to 700 of the donors, about 180 million T cells yielded some 120 million unique TCR beta sequences and roughly 280 Gb of sequence data. Roughly 300 gigabases of sequencing data and 91 million or so unique TCR sequences made up an early release that covered roughly 670 HLA-typed donors. Of the roughly 400 genotyped donors, roughly 85% fell in the genetic ancestry cluster associated with self-reported Caucasian donors. The study aimed to test whether cataloging public T cell receptors could reveal signatures of past pathogen exposure. The study profiled the T cell repertoires of around 700 subjects by immunosequencing and related them to cytomegalovirus serostatus. Besides the first cohort of approximately 670 subjects, a separate validation cohort made up of 120 different subjects was used. High-throughput TCR immunosequencing, statistical association of individual TCRs with disease status, and machine learning were combined to predict cytomegalovirus infection status. In a later analysis, previously published TCR beta repertoires from several hundred donors were re-analyzed and high-resolution HLA genotyping was added so that TCR occurrence patterns could be studied. In the later analysis, no new phenotypic data were used to find candidate immune exposures; instead, reliance was placed on TCR beta sequences and their occurrence across donors. An earlier analysis of approximately 630 of the donors applied high-throughput TCR beta sequencing to assess whether each TCR beta V gene segment acted as functional or pseudogenic. Donor age, sex, ethnicity and CMV serostatus were compiled together with the repertoire data. A later genetic analysis used genome-wide SNP genotypes for about 60% of the 666 donors, treating that subset as a discovery cohort. Every repertoire in the discovery cohort had been generated on one and the same sequencing platform. HLA typing covered class I and class II loci at four-digit resolution. Typing coverage varied by locus: roughly 629-630 donors for A, B, C, DRB1 and DQB1; more than 500 for DQA1; approximately 610 for DPA1; approximately 490 for DPB1. Because of strong linkage in the cohort, roughly five DR-DQ haplotypes were treated as single units for association and clustering. Among 300 to 500 genotyped donors of the cohort, an average of approximately 240,000 unique TCR beta nucleotide sequences was sequenced per donor, of which about 19% were non-productive. The paper as a whole reports these results and caveats: CMV serostatus was the only immune exposure information available for the cohort. In a later analysis, HLA-associated TCR beta chains were found to be more clonally expanded and to have lower generation probabilities than equally common non-associated chains. A total of 150 to 200 TCR beta chains were listed by the study as associated with cytomegalovirus. At a false discovery rate of 0.05, a later analysis linked 16,000 or so TCR beta sequences to specific HLA alleles. A further reported finding was that TCR beta sequences accurately predicted the HLA-A and HLA-B alleles for most subjects in the first cohort. In a later analysis, the rate of TCR association differed among HLA loci, with DRB1 alleles having the most associated TCRs and HLA-C alleles having the fewest. Because HLA typing was missing for some donors at each locus, association tests included only the typed subset. In vitro tests confirmed that a few of the cytomegalovirus-associated TCR beta chains recognize cytomegalovirus antigens. An earlier analysis of 450 to 750 of the donors showed that most TCR beta V segments appeared in productive rearrangements either about 90% or about 30% of the time, which broadly matched IMGT annotations. The cohort was sequenced for TCR beta chains only, and without alpha or paired-chain data the features that could be detected were limited. Some IMGT-functional V segments, including TRBV6-2 and TRBV6-3, could not be told apart with the 87-base-pair reads, so those segments were excluded. In a later analysis, several top co-occurrence clusters were reported to appear linked to parvovirus B19, influenza, CMV and Epstein-Barr virus. A cluster of highly shared sequence variants was judged likely to represent a technical artifact of the sequencing pipeline. In a later genetic analysis, a missense DCLRE1C variant was associated with V-gene and J-gene trimming of TCR beta chains, and the association was replicated in an independent cohort. Most TCR sequences were observed very rarely across donors, whereas some public TCRs were present in many individuals. The classifier was reported to diagnose cytomegalovirus status with high specificity and sensitivity in both the original and validation cohorts. Linkage disequilibrium might explain the correlated functional status among segregating V segments, but an unknown experimental factor could not be ruled out. Sequencing depth was assumed to be roughly uniform across donors in the presence/absence analyses, though that assumption may not hold. It was suggested by the authors that the approach could potentially be generalized to other disease states and immunological phenotypes. According to a later genetic analysis, donors in an Asian-associated ancestry cluster had fewer N-insertions in productive TCRs than the approximately 650-donor mean. When HLA alleles, especially DR and DQ, strongly co-occurred, TCR associations were difficult to assign to individual alleles. In a later analysis, most CMV-associated TCR beta chains were found to appear HLA-restricted, with HLA associations seemingly driven largely by CMV exposure. The earlier analysis of 587 of the donors excluded some 15 rarely observed V segments, including chromosome 9 orphons, because counts were too low.

The library was generated by the immunoSEQ multiplex PCR assay. For the multiplex PCR, a mixture combining 60 forward primers for TCR Vbeta segments and 13 reverse primers for TCR Jbeta segments was used. Amplification of the CDR3 region of rearranged TCR beta genes was performed with a multiplex PCR assay on genomic DNA. The amplified TCR beta libraries were sequenced on the Illumina HiSeq System as 87-base-pair reads. Under the source paper's analysis protocol: In a later analysis, 70 million to 95 million unique TCR beta chains were counted across the approximately 620 repertoires, and roughly 9.9 million of these chains were shared by at least two donors. To remove PCR and sequencing errors, raw reads were error-corrected and collapsed into unique sequences using a nearest-neighbor algorithm that merged closely related sequences. V, D and J gene segments were assigned by aligning CDR3 sequences to IMGT reference sequences. For a sequence to be retained, a match of at least six nucleotides to both a V gene segment and a J gene segment was required. Rearrangements were called productive when the CDR3 lacked stop codons and stayed in frame with V and J; all others were non-productive. CDR3 was defined according to IMGT convention as the region running from the second conserved V-encoded cysteine to the conserved J-encoded phenylalanine. Sequences without an unambiguous match to a single V gene segment were excluded from the earlier analysis of 500 to 700 of the donors. In an earlier analysis of approximately 590 of the donors, V segments were called functional above 56.7% productive rearrangements and were called segregating when the between-donor standard deviation exceeded 5%. A statistical classification framework was built to diagnose cytomegalovirus status from the catalog of TCR beta chain sequences. In a later analysis, V and J genes were assigned by comparing TCR nucleotide sequences against IMGT/GENE-DB human TR gene sequences. Using the TCRdist pipeline, a later analysis assigned CDR3 sequences along with most-parsimonious VDJ recombination scenarios. In a later analysis, each TCR beta chain was defined by its CDR3 amino acid sequence together with its V-gene family, and reads lacking a unique V-gene family were excluded. In a later analysis, nearly 600 highly shared, low-generation-probability nucleotide sequences were removed to address suspected cross-contamination and a sequencing artifact. In a later analysis, a clonal expansion index for each public chain was calculated from normalized within-repertoire ranks of inferred template counts. In a later analysis, generation probabilities were computed using a VDJ recombination model fitted to out-of-frame rearrangements, and the results were checked against IGoR. Hypergeometric tests were used in a later analysis to score TCR-TCR, TCR-HLA and TCR-CMV co-occurrence, with a repertoire-size bias correction applied to the TCR pairs. False discovery rates were estimated in a later analysis by permuting HLA or CMV assignments 20 times. A later analysis grouped co-occurring TCRs with DBSCAN, adding TCRdist sequence similarity when clustering within HLA-allele-positive subsets. Co-occurrence clustering excluded repertoires with fewer than 30,000 or more than 120,000 public chains, plus five with anomalous nucleotide sharing. TCRdb mirrors the immuneACCESS table, restricted to in-frame sequences. Some clones are absent from its copies; in checked studies, under half trace to an unresolved V gene, and the reason for the others is unknown. That table gives V, J and clone size, and the DNA gave D and trimming. In this sample's table one finds around 50,000 clones. Together, the top ten hold roughly 11% of the sample.

Details on this clone: Its cognate antigen has yet to be identified.

From the cysteine up to the phenylalanine, the CDR3 has a length of 16 residues. The retained sequence is limited to the CDR3, 48 bases, with the frame set at the first base. Germline trimming amounts to 0 bases on V and 7 bases on J, with 8 as the count of junction bases outside the gene matches. Reading the germline V gene gives CDR1 MGHRA and CDR2 YSYEKL. The cohort was made up of 666 healthy bone marrow donors. At the time of sampling, every cohort member was nominally healthy, though immune exposures that went unrecorded were likely present. The donor was CMV seropositive and was included in the group of around 300 seropositive cohort members. A peripheral blood sample was provided by each donor, and peripheral blood mononuclear cells were used for TCR beta sequencing. Genomic DNA was extracted from the blood cell samples with the Qiagen DNeasy Blood Extraction Kit.

The rearrangement joined TRBV4-1 to TRBJ2-1, with TRBD2 identical over 8 junction bases. The sample comprised PBMCs. The source of this sequence is a woman aged 45-65 years in good health and CMV-seropositive. CDR3 loop: CASSQDPGLVKNEQFF. Here is the DNA: TGCGCCAGCAGCCAAGACCCGGGACTAGTAAAAAATGAGCAGTTCTTC.